This is a list of T cell receptor beta chains from one sample in a study of T-cell reconstitution after alpha-beta-depleted transplantation in children. TCRdb recomputed calls from the PCR reads with MiXCR, one row per CDR3 protein. The data contain more than 60,000 distinct CDR3 sequences, 7% to 8% of them singletons. Sequences were derived from PBMCs from the stem cell graft donor, sampled from the stem cell graft. The receptors derive from a human donor who donated a stem cell graft to a child with acute lymphoblastic leukemia. Both conserved end residues are part of each CDR3. The order of the fields is V gene, D gene, J gene, CDR3 length, CDR3 protein. A D gene is named only where the DNA matches it firmly.

v_gene: TRBV27
d_gene: TRBD1
j_gene: TRBJ1-2
len: 16
CDR3aa: CASTPGPWTGGYGYTF

v_gene: TRBV2
d_gene: .
j_gene: TRBJ1-1
len: 13
CDR3aa: CASRSGPNTEAFF

v_gene: TRBV29-1
d_gene: .
j_gene: TRBJ1-4
len: 13
CDR3aa: CSVARGVGEKLFF

v_gene: TRBV13
d_gene: TRBD2
j_gene: TRBJ2-1
len: 19
CDR3aa: CASSSGRTSGRSSYNEQFF

v_gene: TRBV5-4
d_gene: .
j_gene: TRBJ1-2
len: 13
CDR3aa: CASTWDTTGGYTF

v_gene: TRBV27
d_gene: .
j_gene: TRBJ1-1
len: 14
CDR3aa: CASSSNIPNTEAFF

v_gene: TRBV10-2
d_gene: .
j_gene: TRBJ1-4
len: 17
CDR3aa: CASSEGTLIATNEKLFF

v_gene: TRBV12-5
d_gene: .
j_gene: TRBJ1-1
len: 16
CDR3aa: CASGFERQAKNTEAFF

v_gene: TRBV11-2
d_gene: TRBD2
j_gene: TRBJ2-7
len: 21
CDR3aa: CASSLVRDRTSGGATPYEQYF

v_gene: TRBV19
d_gene: .
j_gene: TRBJ2-5
len: 13
CDR3aa: CASSLADQETQYF